This T cell receptor (beta chain) was documented in a study of blood T cell repertoires in COVID-19. Libraries were prepared by immunoSEQ multiplex PCR; TCRdb keeps only in-frame clonotypes and omits some of them. Among tens of thousands of clones listed, roughly 82% were seen once. The clonotype was recovered from a human donor in a cohort sampled during active COVID-19. The sample consisted of peripheral blood.

This CDR3 is CASSFRTQNTEAFF. CDR3 DNA: TGTGCCAGCAGCTTCCGGACACAGAACACTGAAGCTTTCTTT. The V and J genes are TRBV7-9 and TRBJ1-1; TRBD1 might be the D (5 bases). V was shortened by 3 bases and J by 1 base, with 9 bases between the two germline ends. The CDR3 has 14 residues. The germline CDR1 and CDR2 sequences are SEHNR and FQNEAQ (reference sequence).